This T cell receptor beta chain is from a study of blood T cell repertoires in COVID-19. About the research overall: There were acute and convalescent COVID-19 samples, and they came from the United States, Italy and Spain. Sample material is recorded as cDNA or gDNA derived from T cells, B-cell-depleted T cells, or PBMCs.

CDR3 length equals 12 residues. V lost 4 bases, J lost 3 bases, and 3 bases lay in between. Germline CDR1 is MNHEY and CDR2 is SVGEGT. In the study's own analysis: The assay estimated nucleated cells by amplifying reference gene primers. Method: immunoSEQ multiplex PCR; TCRdb's copy keeps in-frame clones and lacks some. That table gives V, J and clone size, and the DNA gave D and trimming. The sample has fewer than 150,000 clones, approximately 87% seen once. This TCR came from a woman aged 40 to 55 with acute or convalescent COVID-19. Sequencing was carried out using peripheral blood. The chain is built from TRBV6-2 or TRBV6-3 and TRBJ2-2; D gene unclear. The CDR3 spells CASSSDTGELFF. CDR3 nucleotides: TGTGCCAGCAGTTCTGACACCGGGGAGCTGTTTTTT.